This T cell receptor (beta chain) was captured by sequencing in a study of T cell responses to AZD1222 COVID-19 vaccine. Points from the study as a whole: Nearly half of spike-specific TCRs reportedly go after variant regions that carry no mutations.

Remarks on this clone: Its specificity is unknown.

Some clones are missing from TCRdb's copy, which holds only in-frame ones; the method was immunoSEQ multiplex PCR. The sample yields 150,000 to 200,000 clones, about 90% seen once. V was cut by 7 bases and J by 6 bases, with 13 bases left in between. Germline V gene sequence: CDR1 SGHTA, CDR2 FQGNSA. This CDR3 has 13 amino acids. The sequence came from an adult who received the AZD1222 COVID-19 vaccine. Material: peripheral blood, obtained 28 days after the second AZD1222 dose. The genes are TRBV7-2 and TRBJ2-1; D is uncertain. CDR3 region: CASITLPGNEQFF. The CDR3 bases are TGTGCCAGCATAACTCTCCCGGGCAATGAGCAGTTCTTC.